This TCR beta chain appears in the sequencing data of a study of cytomegalovirus exposure and HLA in healthy donors. As regards this clone: Its antigen is currently unknown.

V lost 6 bases and J lost 0; bases outside the gene matches: 8. CDR3 size: 16 residues. Germline CDR1 is KGHSH and CDR2 is LQKENI. Study-level results: Cytomegalovirus association was listed for about 180 TCR beta chains.

It was with 60 Vbeta and 13 Jbeta primers that the PCR ran. As originally analysed: A later analysis counted approximately 80 million unique TCR beta chains, around 10 million shared. Repertoires were generated with immunoSEQ multiplex PCR, while TCRdb's copy carries only in-frame clones and drops some. V, J and clone size derive from that table, while D and trimming were established from the DNA sequence. This repertoire includes over 65,000 clones. The clonotype was recovered from a man aged 25-45 years in good health and CMV-seronegative. The rearrangement links TRBV18 to TRBJ1-1; 9 bases match TRBD1. The sequencing sample was made of PBMCs. The CDR3 nucleotides read TGTGCCAGCTCTCATACAGGGGGCCTAATGAACACTGAAGCTTTCTTT. Encoded protein: CASSHTGGLMNTEAFF. The full variable domain, rest sourced from reference TRBV18 and TRBJ1-1, is NAGVMQNPRHLVRRRGQEARLRCSPMKGHSHVYWYRQLPEEGLKFMVYLQKENIIDESGMPKERFSAEFPKEGPSILRIQQVVRGDSAAYFCASSHTGGLMNTEAFFGQGTRLTVV.